This TCR beta chain comes out of a study of T cells in Graves' hyperthyroidism and ophthalmopathy (dated by TCRdb to between 2018 and 2021). For the wider study: Peripheral blood was sampled at the time of initial diagnosis, prior to any treatment. TCR V-J signatures able to tell the groups apart were searched for in a discovery cohort of about a hundred patients, of whom fewer than 45 had Graves' ophthalmopathy and roughly 59 had stable Graves' hyperthyroidism. Prospective prediction of ophthalmopathy was tested in an independent validation cohort consisting of under 20 hyperthyroidism patients and approximately 16 patients who later progressed to ophthalmopathy. The 95 to 100 discovery patients were divided at random into training and test sets in a 7:3 ratio. In addition, the study compared T-cell repertoires in thyroid tissue and in blood from six Graves' hyperthyroidism patients. After blood sampling, hyperthyroidism patients were treated with methimazole at a starting dose of 30 mg daily, and ophthalmopathy patients were treated with high-dose intravenous methylprednisolone. The paper describes TCR Vbeta CDR3 sequencing of 135 peripheral blood samples, made up of 40 to 45 ophthalmopathy patients, around 78 hyperthyroidism patients and some 17 progressor patients.

TCR beta CDR3 regions were amplified from RNA transcripts. The first round of RT-PCR for the TCR CDR3 was performed with the HTBI primer set and the Qiagen OneStep RT-PCR kit. The libraries were constructed in a second round of multiplex PCR and then size-selected and purified. The libraries were sequenced on an Illumina HiSeq2000 using paired-end 100 bp reads. Under the source paper's analysis protocol: SOAPnuke was used to process the raw data, throwing out any read that contained adapters or uncalled bases, had a mean Phred below 15, or lacked an exact constant-primer or identifier match. High-quality paired reads were merged using COPE v1.2.5, and each unique nucleotide sequence was defined as a clonotype. MiTCR v1.1 was used to align the clonotypes against IMGT TRBV, TRBD and TRBJ reference segments. Analysis was restricted to V-J combinations with a frequency above 0.0001, which covered 99% to 99.2% of repertoires. The TCS score was defined as F50 (clonal expansion) divided by E x V (chaos), with BLOSUM62-based TCRdist calculated between CDR3 peptides within each V-J. Welch's t-statistics and random forest reduced just over 500 V-J features to 13, which were used in a naive Bayes classifier (R e1071). TCRdb applied fastp at Q25 and MiXCR to the public reads, then kept only in-frame beta chains. Rows are unified per CDR3 protein, each entry keeping the most common DNA and genes. In this record, the V and J calls reflect TCRdb's handling and not the investigators' own analysis. A total of fewer than 600,000 distinct CDR3 sequences appear in this sample, 12% to 15% of them only once. The ten largest clones capture around 14% of the sample.

This clonotype has at least ten counts. The antigen this receptor binds is unknown. Per-nucleotide qualities are absent, and no much larger clonotype sits a single base away. Results and caveats for the whole study, not just this receptor: In validation, progression to ophthalmopathy was predicted by the model with nearly 71% sensitivity and around 75% specificity, a median of approximately 6.5 months before onset. Most expanded thyroid clonotypes (frequency above 0.001) were also detected in blood, suggesting blood repertoires may reflect thyroid immune responses. Ophthalmopathy was separated from stable hyperthyroidism by a 13 V-J signature model, with over 85% sensitivity and approximately 81% specificity obtained in cross-validation and 80%/75% obtained in testing. Sample size was not statistically predetermined, and investigators were not blinded to group allocation.

From the germline V gene (reference sequence), CDR1 is DFQATT and CDR2 is SNEGSKA. Deletion took 3 bases off V and 4 bases off J, with a span of 15 bases between the germline ends. Spanning cysteine to phenylalanine, the CDR3 consists of 15 amino acids. Only the CDR3 portion is preserved as DNA: 45 bases, with reading frame beginning at the first base. Graves' hyperthyroidism was defined as stable when no progression to ophthalmopathy occurred over 18 months of follow-up. Hyperthyroidism patients were aged 18 to 65 years and newly diagnosed, with disease duration of less than 2 months. Patients with uncontrolled infections, other autoimmune diseases, pregnancy or lactation were excluded. Diagnoses were based on clinical symptoms, serum thyroxine and TRAb, thyroid ultrasound and orbital computed tomography. PBMCs were isolated from roughly 10 ml of fresh peripheral blood by Ficoll-Paque density gradient centrifugation. Trizol reagent was used to extract total RNA, and RNA quality was then checked on an Agilent 2100 Bioanalyzer.

This TCR was recovered from a woman in her thirties or forties with Graves' hyperthyroidism. The sequenced sample was blood. This sequence uses TRBV20-1 and TRBJ2-2; the D segment could be TRBD2, given 7 matching bases. The encoded CDR3 is CSARGGGSVTGELFF. In nucleotide form, the sequence is TGCAGTGCTAGGGGGGGCGGGAGCGTCACCGGGGAGCTGTTTTTT.